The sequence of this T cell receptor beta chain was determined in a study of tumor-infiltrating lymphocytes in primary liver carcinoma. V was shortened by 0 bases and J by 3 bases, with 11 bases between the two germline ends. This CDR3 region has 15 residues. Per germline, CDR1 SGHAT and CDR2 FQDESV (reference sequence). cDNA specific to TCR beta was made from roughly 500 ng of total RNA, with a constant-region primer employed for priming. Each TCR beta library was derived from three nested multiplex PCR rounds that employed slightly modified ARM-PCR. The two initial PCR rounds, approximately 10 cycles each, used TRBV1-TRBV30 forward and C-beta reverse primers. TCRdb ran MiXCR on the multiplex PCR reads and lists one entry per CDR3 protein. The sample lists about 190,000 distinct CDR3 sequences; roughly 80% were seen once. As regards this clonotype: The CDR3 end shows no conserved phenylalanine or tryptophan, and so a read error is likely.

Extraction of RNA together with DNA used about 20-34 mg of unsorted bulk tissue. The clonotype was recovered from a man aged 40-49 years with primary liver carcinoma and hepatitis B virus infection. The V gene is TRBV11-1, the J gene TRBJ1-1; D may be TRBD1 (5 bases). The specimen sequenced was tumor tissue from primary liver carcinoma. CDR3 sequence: CASSLAGAGYTEAFL. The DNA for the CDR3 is TGTGCCAGCAGCTTAGCAGGGGCTGGATACACTGAAGCTTTCCTT.